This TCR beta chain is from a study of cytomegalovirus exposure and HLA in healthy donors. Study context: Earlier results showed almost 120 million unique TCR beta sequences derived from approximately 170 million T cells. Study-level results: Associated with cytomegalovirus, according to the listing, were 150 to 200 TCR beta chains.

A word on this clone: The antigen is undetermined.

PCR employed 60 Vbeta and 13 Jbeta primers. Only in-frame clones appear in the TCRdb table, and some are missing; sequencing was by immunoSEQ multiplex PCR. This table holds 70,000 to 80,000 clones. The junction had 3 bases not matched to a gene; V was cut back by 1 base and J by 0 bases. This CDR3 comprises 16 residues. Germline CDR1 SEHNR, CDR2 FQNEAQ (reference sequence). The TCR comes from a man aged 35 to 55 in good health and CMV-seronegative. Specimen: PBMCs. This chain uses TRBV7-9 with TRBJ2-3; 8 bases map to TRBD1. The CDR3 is CASSLGAGGSTDTQYF. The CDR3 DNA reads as TGTGCCAGCAGCTTAGGCGCAGGGGGCAGCACAGATACGCAGTATTTT.